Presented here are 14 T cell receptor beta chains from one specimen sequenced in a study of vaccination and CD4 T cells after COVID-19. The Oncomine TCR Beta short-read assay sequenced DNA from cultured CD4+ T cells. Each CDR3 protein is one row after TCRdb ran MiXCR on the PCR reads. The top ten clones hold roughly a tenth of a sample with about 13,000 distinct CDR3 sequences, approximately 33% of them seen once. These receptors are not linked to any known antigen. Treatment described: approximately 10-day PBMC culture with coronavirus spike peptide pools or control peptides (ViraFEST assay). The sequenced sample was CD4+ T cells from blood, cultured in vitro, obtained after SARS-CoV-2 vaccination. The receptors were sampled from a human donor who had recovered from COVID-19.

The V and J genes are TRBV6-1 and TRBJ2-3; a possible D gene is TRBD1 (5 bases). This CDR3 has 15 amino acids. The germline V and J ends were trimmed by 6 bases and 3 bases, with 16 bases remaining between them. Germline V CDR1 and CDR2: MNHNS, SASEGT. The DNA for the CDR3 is TGTGCCAGCAGATTCCATGACAGTAGGACAGATACGCAGTATTTT. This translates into CASRFHDSRTDTQYF.

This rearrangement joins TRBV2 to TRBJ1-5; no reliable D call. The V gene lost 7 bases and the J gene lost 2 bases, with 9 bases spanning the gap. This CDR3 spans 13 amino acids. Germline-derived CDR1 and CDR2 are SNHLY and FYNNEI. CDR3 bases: TGTGCCAGCAACACTGGGGGCAATCAGCCCCAGCATTTT. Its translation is CASNTGGNQPQHF.

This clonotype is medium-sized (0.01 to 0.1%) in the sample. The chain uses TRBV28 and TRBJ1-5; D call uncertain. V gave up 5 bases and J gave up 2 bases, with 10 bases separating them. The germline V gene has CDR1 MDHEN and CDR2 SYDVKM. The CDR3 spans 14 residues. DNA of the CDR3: TGTGCCAGCAGTCCTAGGGTTGGCAATCAGCCCCAGCATTTT. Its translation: CASSPRVGNQPQHF.

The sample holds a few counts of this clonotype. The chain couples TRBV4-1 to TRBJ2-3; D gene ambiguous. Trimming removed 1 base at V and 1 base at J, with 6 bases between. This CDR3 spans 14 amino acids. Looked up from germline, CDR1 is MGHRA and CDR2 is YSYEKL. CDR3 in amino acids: CASSQVEGTDTQYF. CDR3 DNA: TGCGCCAGCAGCCAAGTAGAGGGCACAGATACGCAGTATTTT.

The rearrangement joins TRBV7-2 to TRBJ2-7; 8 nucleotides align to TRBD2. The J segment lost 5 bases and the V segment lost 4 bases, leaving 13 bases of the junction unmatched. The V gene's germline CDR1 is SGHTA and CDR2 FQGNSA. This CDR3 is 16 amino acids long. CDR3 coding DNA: TGTGCCAGCAGCTCGCGACGTCGGGAGGGGAGGCACGAGCAGTACTTC. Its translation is CASSSRRREGRHEQYF.

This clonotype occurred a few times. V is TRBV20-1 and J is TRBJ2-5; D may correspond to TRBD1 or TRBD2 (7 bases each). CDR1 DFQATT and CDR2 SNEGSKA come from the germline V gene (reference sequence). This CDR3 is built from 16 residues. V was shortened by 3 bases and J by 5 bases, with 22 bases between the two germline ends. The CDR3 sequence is CSARGSGRGLAETQYF. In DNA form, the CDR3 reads TGCAGTGCTAGGGGATCGGGGAGGGGGCTTGCGGAGACCCAGTACTTC.

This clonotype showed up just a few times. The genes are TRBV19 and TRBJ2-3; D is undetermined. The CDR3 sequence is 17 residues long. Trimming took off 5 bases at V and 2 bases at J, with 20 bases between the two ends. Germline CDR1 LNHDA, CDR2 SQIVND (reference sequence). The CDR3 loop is CASSLRHSDGYTDTQYF. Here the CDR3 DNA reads TGTGCCAGTAGTCTCCGCCACTCGGACGGATACACAGATACGCAGTATTTT.

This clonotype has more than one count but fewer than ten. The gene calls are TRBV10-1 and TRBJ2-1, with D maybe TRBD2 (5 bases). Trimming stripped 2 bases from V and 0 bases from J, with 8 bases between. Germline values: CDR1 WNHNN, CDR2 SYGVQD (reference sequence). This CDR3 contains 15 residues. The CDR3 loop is CASSEEGSSYNEQFF. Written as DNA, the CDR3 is TGCGCCAGCAGTGAGGAAGGGAGCTCCTACAATGAGCAGTTCTTC.

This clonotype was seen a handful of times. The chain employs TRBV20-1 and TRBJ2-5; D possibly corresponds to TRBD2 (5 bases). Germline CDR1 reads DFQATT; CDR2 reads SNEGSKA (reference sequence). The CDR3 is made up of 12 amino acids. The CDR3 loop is CTAPKGGETQYF. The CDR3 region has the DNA TGCACTGCGCCGAAAGGAGGTGAGACCCAGTACTTC.

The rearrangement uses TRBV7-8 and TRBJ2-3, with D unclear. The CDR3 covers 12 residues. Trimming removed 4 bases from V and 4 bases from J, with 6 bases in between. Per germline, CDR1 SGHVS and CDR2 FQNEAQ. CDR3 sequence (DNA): TGTGCCAGCAGCTGGAGATCAGATACGCAGTATTTT. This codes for CASSWRSDTQYF.

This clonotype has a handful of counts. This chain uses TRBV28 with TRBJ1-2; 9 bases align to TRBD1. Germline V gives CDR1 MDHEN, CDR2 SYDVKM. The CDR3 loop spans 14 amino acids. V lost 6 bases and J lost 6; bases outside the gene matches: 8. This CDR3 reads CASRKEGTGNGYTF. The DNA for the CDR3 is TGTGCCAGCAGGAAAGAAGGGACAGGGAATGGCTACACCTTC.

The chain's CDR3 is CASSYQGDSYNEQFF. CDR3 DNA: TGTGCCAGCAGTTACCAGGGAGACTCCTACAATGAGCAGTTCTTC. The V call is TRBV7-2, the J call TRBJ2-1; D is tentatively TRBD1 or TRBD2 (5 bases each). The ends were cut back, 6 bases at V and 0 bases at J, with 12 bases in the middle. Germline CDR1 and CDR2: SGHTA and FQGNSA. This CDR3 has 15 residues.

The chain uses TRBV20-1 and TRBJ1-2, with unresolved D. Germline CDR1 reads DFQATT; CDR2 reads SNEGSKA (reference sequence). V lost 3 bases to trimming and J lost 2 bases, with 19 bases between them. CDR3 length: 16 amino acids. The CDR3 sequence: CSARDPNRAYNYGYTF. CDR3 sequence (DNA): TGCAGTGCTAGGGACCCTAACCGGGCCTACAACTATGGCTACACCTTC.

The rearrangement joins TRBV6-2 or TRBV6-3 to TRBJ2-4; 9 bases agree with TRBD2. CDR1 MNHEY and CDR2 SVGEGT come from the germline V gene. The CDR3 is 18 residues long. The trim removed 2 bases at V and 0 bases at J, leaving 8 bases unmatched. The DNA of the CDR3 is TGTGCCAGCAGTTACGGGGCTAGCGGGACTGTAGCCAAAAACATTCAGTACTTC. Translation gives CASSYGASGTVAKNIQYF.